A selection of T cell receptor beta chains follows, all from one sample in a study of beta chain features in type 1 diabetes. Here immunoSEQ multiplex PCR was the method, and the copy in TCRdb shows in-frame clones only, minus some. The table includes about 150,000 clones, 8.5% to 14% detected once. The sequenced sample consisted of central memory CD4+ T cells from blood. Receptors originate from a man younger than 30 in good health. Each CDR3 is given with its conserved first and last residue. The order of the fields is clone size, V gene, J gene, CDR3 protein. Expanded clones get a size class; other rows say once, few or many, or leave the size out.

NA	TRBV2	TRBJ1-2	CASSEAQGAYGYTF
few	TRBV7-2	TRBJ1-3	CASSPGYNSGNTIYF
few	TRBV7-9	TRBJ1-2	CASSRSDSYGYTF
few	TRBV11-2	TRBJ1-5	CASSLAAYSNQPQHF
NA	TRBV7-8	TRBJ1-1	CASSLRDHSVTEAFF
few	TRBV20-1	TRBJ1-4	CSAKREKLFF
NA	TRBV9	TRBJ1-2	CASSLTLDRNGYTF
NA	TRBV11-1	TRBJ1-1	CASSVGGLNTEAFF
NA	TRBV7-3	TRBJ2-3	CASSLTSTGGEDTQYF
few	TRBV30	TRBJ2-1	CALGGTRVSNEQFF
few	TRBV7-2	TRBJ2-3	CASRESAGYDTQYF
many	TRBV4-3	TRBJ2-6	CASSQAGFGANVLTF
NA	TRBV28	TRBJ1-2	CASRPLQNGYTF
few	TRBV6-1	TRBJ2-1	CASKERDWEQFF
NA	TRBV10-3	TRBJ2-2	CAINDRGDTGELFF
few	TRBV7-9	TRBJ2-7	CASSLDGAFTSYEQYF
few	TRBV10-3	TRBJ1-2	CAISERGANYGYTF
NA	TRBV7-9	TRBJ2-2	CASSLSDTGELFF
few	TRBV6-5	TRBJ2-7	CASSYGSGGPKEYF
many	TRBV7-2	TRBJ2-7	CASSSTSGDTYEQYF
NA	TRBV9	TRBJ2-3	CASTGTGTRTQYF
few	TRBV18	TRBJ1-2	CASSQQGSNYGYTF
few	TRBV2	TRBJ2-7	CASSEGGQGNYEQYF
few	TRBV28	TRBJ2-2	CASSLSGLTGELFF
NA	TRBV18	TRBJ2-7	CASSRRSGNSYEQYF
few	TRBV29-1	TRBJ2-7	CSGEITGSPYEQYF
few	TRBV7-9	TRBJ1-1	CASSLVGGVNTEAFF
few	TRBV14	TRBJ1-2	CASSQGVSYGYTF
few	TRBV18	TRBJ1-1	CASSGYTEAFF
few	TRBV25-1	TRBJ1-2	CASSEFKENYGYTF
NA	TRBV29-1	TRBJ1-2	CSVGVARDSGYTF
NA	TRBV28	TRBJ2-4	CASSFSHGKNIQYF
NA	TRBV4-3	TRBJ1-4	CASSQDLQLLWGTNEKLFF
NA	TRBV30	TRBJ2-5	CAGSVSALLARETQYF
few	TRBV29-1	TRBJ2-2	CSSGGNTGELFF